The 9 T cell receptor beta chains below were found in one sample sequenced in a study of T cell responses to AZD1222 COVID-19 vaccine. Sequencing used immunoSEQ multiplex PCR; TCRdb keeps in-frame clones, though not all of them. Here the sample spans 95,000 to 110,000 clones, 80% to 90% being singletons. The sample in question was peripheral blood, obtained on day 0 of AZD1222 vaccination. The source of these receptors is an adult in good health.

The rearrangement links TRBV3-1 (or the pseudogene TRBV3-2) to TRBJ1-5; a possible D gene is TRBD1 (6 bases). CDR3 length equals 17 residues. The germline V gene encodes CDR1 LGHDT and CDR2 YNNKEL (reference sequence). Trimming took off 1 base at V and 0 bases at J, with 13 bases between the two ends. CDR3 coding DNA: TGTGCCAGCAGCCAAGGGGGGGGCCCTTATAGCAATCAGCCCCAGCATTTT. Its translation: CASSQGGGPYSNQPQHF.

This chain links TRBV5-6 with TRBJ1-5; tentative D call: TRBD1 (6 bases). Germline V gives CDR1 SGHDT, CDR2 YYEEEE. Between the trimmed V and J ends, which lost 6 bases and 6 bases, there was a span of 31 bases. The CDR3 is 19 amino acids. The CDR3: CASTRRRGQSGWDTQPQHF. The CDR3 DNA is TGTGCCAGCACCCGGCGTCGGGGGCAAAGTGGGTGGGACACTCAGCCCCAGCATTTT.

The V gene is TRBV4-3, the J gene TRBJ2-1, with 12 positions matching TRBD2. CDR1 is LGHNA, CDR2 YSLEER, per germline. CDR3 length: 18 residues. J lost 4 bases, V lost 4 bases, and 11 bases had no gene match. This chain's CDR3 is CASSPETSGGRLYNEQFF. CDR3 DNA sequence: TGCGCCAGCAGCCCTGAGACTAGCGGGGGACGACTGTACAATGAGCAGTTCTTC.

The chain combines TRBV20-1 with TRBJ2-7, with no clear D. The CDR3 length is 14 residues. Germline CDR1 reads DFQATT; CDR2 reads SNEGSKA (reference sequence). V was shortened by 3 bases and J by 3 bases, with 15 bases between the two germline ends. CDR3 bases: TGCAGTGCTAGTTCGACCCTCCCTCTCTACGAGCAGTACTTC. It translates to CSASSTLPLYEQYF.

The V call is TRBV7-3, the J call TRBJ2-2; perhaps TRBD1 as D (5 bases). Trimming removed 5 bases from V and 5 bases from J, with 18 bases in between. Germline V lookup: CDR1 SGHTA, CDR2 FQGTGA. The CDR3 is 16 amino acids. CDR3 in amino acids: CASSGTTGGQTGELFF. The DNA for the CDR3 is TGTGCCAGCAGCGGCACAACAGGTGGTCAAACCGGGGAGCTGTTTTTT.

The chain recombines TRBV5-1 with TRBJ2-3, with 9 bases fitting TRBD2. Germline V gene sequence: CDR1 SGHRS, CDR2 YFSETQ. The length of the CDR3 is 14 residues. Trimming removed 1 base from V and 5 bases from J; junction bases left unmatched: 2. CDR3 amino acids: CASSLLAGLDTQYF. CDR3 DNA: TGCGCCAGCAGCTTGCTAGCGGGACTAGATACGCAGTATTTT.

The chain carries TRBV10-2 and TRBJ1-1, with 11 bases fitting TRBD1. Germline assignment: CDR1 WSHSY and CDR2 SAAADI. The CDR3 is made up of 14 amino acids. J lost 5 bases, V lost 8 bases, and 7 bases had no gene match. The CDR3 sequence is CASFGTGGRTEAFF. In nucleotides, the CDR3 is TGCGCCAGCTTCGGGACAGGGGGTCGGACTGAAGCTTTCTTT.

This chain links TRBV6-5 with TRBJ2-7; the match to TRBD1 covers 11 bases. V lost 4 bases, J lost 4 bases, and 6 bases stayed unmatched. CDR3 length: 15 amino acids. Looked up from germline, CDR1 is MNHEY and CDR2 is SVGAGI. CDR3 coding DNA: TGTGCCAGCAGTTCCTCCGGGACAGGGGGTTACGAGCAGTACTTC. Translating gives CASSSSGTGGYEQYF.

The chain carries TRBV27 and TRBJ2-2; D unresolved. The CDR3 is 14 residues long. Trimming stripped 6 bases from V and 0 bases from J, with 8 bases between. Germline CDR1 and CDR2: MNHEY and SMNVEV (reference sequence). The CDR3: CASSPWSNTGELFF. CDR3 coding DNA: TGTGCCAGCAGCCCCTGGTCGAACACCGGGGAGCTGTTTTTT.